Detailed here is one T cell receptor (beta chain). Antigen: not known. Study outcomes and limitations: Tumor Treg TCRs overlapped most with tumor naive CD4+ cells.

Germline V CDR1 and CDR2: PRHDT, FYEKMQ (reference sequence). Trimming shortened V by 3 bases and J by 7 bases, and 10 bases separated the two germline ends. This CDR3 region has 13 residues. TCRdb called the 5' RACE reads again in MiXCR, with one record for every CDR3 protein. The sample includes roughly 39,000 distinct CDR3 sequences, approximately 20% of them seen just once. The receptor comes from a female donor with breast cancer. The chain couples TRBV13 to TRBJ2-1; D unresolved. Sequenced: naive CD4+ T cells sorted from a lymph node. Subset meaning: naive CD4+ T cells, CD4+CD45RA+CD25-. The CDR3 loop is CASSFDKGNEQFF. CDR3 nucleotides: TGTGCCAGCAGCTTTGATAAGGGAAATGAGCAGTTCTTC. Full variable domain (remainder filled in from reference TRBV13 and TRBJ2-1): AAGVIQSPRHLIKEKRETATLKCYPIPRHDTVYWYQQGPGQDPQFLISFYEKMQSDKGSIPDRFSAQQFSDYHSELNMSSLELGDSALYFCASSFDKGNEQFFGPGTRLTVL.